These T cell receptor beta chains were read from a single sample in a study of shared clonotypes between healthy human individuals. Here immunoSEQ multiplex PCR was the method, and the copy in TCRdb shows in-frame clones only, minus some. This sample has about 1 million clones, with more than 60% found just once. The sample taken for sequencing was memory CD4+ T cells sorted from blood. These receptor sequences come from a young man in good health. Each CDR3 is given without its conserved first and last residue. The order of the fields is V gene, CDR3 protein.

TRBV30,AWSARTGERQPQH
TRBV6-1,ASIPSGGTDTQY
TRBV6-1,ASSARTGLYNEQF
TRBV11-2,TSSPLRASGGADTQY
TRBV5-1,ASSSTGTDYSPLH
TRBV7-6,ASSPRGLLRSSVELF
TRBV2,ASSGDRGPTEAF
TRBV6-1,ASLDGRGRGKLF
TRBV5-1,ASSLGVSTDTQY
TRBV30,ALAGDPTDTQY
TRBV28,ASLKGLHEKLF
TRBV14,ASSLGEKLF
TRBV11-2,ASSKLAGGNTGELF
TRBV4-3,ASSQVTGKETQY
TRBV4-1,ASSQGQVAQETQY
TRBV7-9,ASSRGTGAGQPQH
TRBV30,AWTSQGSGEKLF
TRBV5-1,ASIGQGDNEQF
TRBV5-1,ASSWTGENTEAF
TRBV5-4,ASSLAQTAGETQY
TRBV10-3,AISESNESYEQY
TRBV5-1,ASSPTIYTGRGQETQY
TRBV4-1,ASSHPSPGQGAHPRQPQH
TRBV18,ASSPLMSVGTGSRFSTDGYT
TRBV7-9,ASRPQGAQETQY
TRBV30,AWSDREGYT
TRBV11-2,ASSLRTSGGYEQY
TRBV18,ASSTTALVSNEQF
TRBV6-1,ASRFRAGGDTEAF
TRBV6-1,ASQTGHPVY
TRBV11-2,ASSWTGGNTIY
TRBV18,ASSPPSRPGEQGNQPQH
TRBV6-1,ASSESVTGYGYT
TRBV18,ASRDNEQF
TRBV5-1,ASSFGAGVAGELF
TRBV10-1,ASSERLNYGYT
TRBV14,ASSQSDFLGGEETQY
TRBV5-1,ASSLGESGRYT
TRBV5-4,ASSRGSLRTDTQY
TRBV20-1,SASLKNEQF
TRBV6-1,ASSRMDSRGYEQY
TRBV7-2,ASSLERRTSGRFHNEQF
TRBV5-4,ASSTQSGGAFNEQF
TRBV27,ASSSRSGTSGGFLPSYNEQF
TRBV9,ASSVGTSGGEYNEQF
TRBV6-1,ASNNLAGGPYEQY
TRBV7-9,ASSLGAFSDGYT
TRBV29-1,SVEGLAGTSRYEQY
TRBV9,ASSDPPPDTQY
TRBV4-3,ASSQAASGTFYEQY
TRBV29-1,SVEESTDTQY
TRBV5-1,ASSLERGNHGYT
TRBV15,ATSSLNSPLH
TRBV5-1,ASTSGTSGSVETQY
TRBV4-2,ASSQRLRSYEQY